What follows are 15 T cell receptor beta chains derived from one specimen sequenced in a study of T cell changes during pregnancy in multiple sclerosis. Assay: immunoSEQ multiplex PCR; the TCRdb copy retains only in-frame clones and omits some. The data contain approximately 35,000 clones, approximately 91% of them singletons. Sequencing was performed on CD4+ T cells from peripheral blood mononuclear cells, taken in the third trimester of pregnancy. The receptors shown here come from a female donor in good health, enrolled as a control in a pregnancy study.

The chain employs TRBV5-1 and TRBJ2-5, with 10 bases aligning to TRBD2. The V and J ends lost 2 bases and 1 base, in that order; junction bases with no gene match: 2. This CDR3 comprises 15 residues. In germline, CDR1 is SGHRS, CDR2 YFSETQ. In DNA, the CDR3 is TGCGCCAGCAGCTTTAGCGGGGGGTCCCAAGAGACCCAGTACTTC. It yields the protein CASSFSGGSQETQYF. Full variable domain (outside the CDR3, taken from reference TRBV5-1 and TRBJ2-5): KAGVTQTPRYLIKTRGQQVTLSCSPISGHRSVSWYQQTPGQGLQFLFEYFSETQRNKGNFPGRFSGRQFSNSRSEMNVSTLELGDSALYLCASSFSGGSQETQYFGPGTRLLVL.

V is TRBV20-1 and J is TRBJ1-2; possibly TRBD1 for D (5 bases). The CDR3 covers 11 residues. V was clipped by 8 bases and J by 8 bases, with 15 bases between them. Germline V CDR1 and CDR2: DFQATT, SNEGSKA (reference sequence). The CDR3 region is CSPGMGQGYTF. CDR3 nucleotides: TGCAGTCCTGGTATGGGGCAAGGCTACACCTTC.

The rearrangement joins TRBV7-2 to TRBJ2-7; the D gene is possibly TRBD2 (5 bases). V lost 1 base and J 0 bases, leaving 7 bases between the germline ends. The CDR3 extends over 14 amino acids. In germline, CDR1 is SGHTA, CDR2 FQGNSA. CDR3 loop: CASSLGTRSYEQYF. CDR3 nucleotide sequence: TGTGCCAGCAGCTTAGGGACTCGCTCCTACGAGCAGTACTTC.

This clone occurred a few times. The chain is built from TRBV19 and TRBJ1-6; maybe TRBD1 (5 bases). This CDR3 contains 15 residues. Looked up from germline, CDR1 is LNHDA and CDR2 is SQIVND (reference sequence). Trimming left V 1 base short and J 10 bases short, with 14 bases between. Written as DNA, the CDR3 is TGTGCCAGTAGTATAGGGGGCCCTACTGGCTCACCCCTCCACTTT. Amino acid sequence: CASSIGGPTGSPLHF. The variable domain in full, with the rest retrieved from reference TRBV19 and TRBJ1-6, is DGGITQSPKYLFRKEGQNVTLSCEQNLNHDAMYWYRQDPGQGLRLIYYSQIVNDFQKGDIAEGYSVSREKKESFPLTVTSAQKNPTAFYLCASSIGGPTGSPLHFGNGTRLTVT.

The gene calls are TRBV28 and TRBJ1-2; 7 nucleotides align to TRBD1. Germline CDR1 reads MDHEN; CDR2 reads SYDVKM. The CDR3 consists of 14 residues. Unmatched junction bases numbered 5, after V lost 4 bases and J lost 3 bases. The chain's CDR3 is CASSSPGQHYGYTF. The CDR3 DNA reads TGTGCCAGCAGTTCGCCGGGACAGCACTATGGCTACACCTTC.

The V and J genes are TRBV7-2 and TRBJ1-2; D is ambiguous. This CDR3 is built from 12 residues. From germline, CDR1 is SGHTA and CDR2 FQGNSA. V was shortened by 4 bases and J by 4 bases, with 7 bases between the two germline ends. CDR3 region: CASSSNSYGYTF. CDR3 sequence (DNA): TGTGCCAGCAGCTCAAACAGCTATGGCTACACCTTC.

The chain is built from TRBV28 and TRBJ1-5; perhaps TRBD1 as D (6 bases). The CDR3 spans 15 residues. Germline CDR1 and CDR2: MDHEN and SYDVKM. The ends were cut back, 5 bases at V and 0 bases at J, with 11 bases in the middle. CDR3 in DNA: TGTGCCAGCAGTCAGACAGGAGATAGCAATCAGCCCCAGCATTTT. Translated, it gives CASSQTGDSNQPQHF.

The chain combines TRBV6-5 with TRBJ1-2; 7 bases match TRBD1. The CDR3 extends over 13 amino acids. V dropped 6 bases and J dropped 3; count of bases not matched to a gene: 4. From germline, CDR1 is MNHEY and CDR2 SVGAGI. CDR3 sequence (DNA): TGTGCCAGCAGCTTTGGACAGGACTATGGCTACACCTTC. This gives the protein CASSFGQDYGYTF.

This rearrangement joins TRBV7-2 to TRBJ2-7; possible D gene TRBD1, 5 bases. V was shortened by 4 bases and J by 0 bases, with 13 bases between the two germline ends. In germline, CDR1 is SGHTA, CDR2 FQGNSA. This CDR3 comprises 15 residues. DNA of the CDR3: TGTGCCAGCAGCTCCCCGACAGCAAACTCCTACGAGCAGTACTTC. Translated, it gives CASSSPTANSYEQYF.

The V call is TRBV6-5, the J call TRBJ2-2, with D perhaps matching TRBD2 (6 bases). This CDR3 has 16 amino acids. Germline CDR1 MNHEY, CDR2 SVGAGI. Trimming removed 0 bases at V and 1 base at J, with 9 bases between. The CDR3 sequence is CASSYSGGVNTGELFF. CDR3 nucleotide sequence: TGTGCCAGCAGTTACTCGGGGGGAGTGAACACCGGGGAGCTGTTTTTT.

The V gene is TRBV29-1, the J gene TRBJ2-1; the match to TRBD1 covers 9 bases. Trimming cost V 6 bases and J 0 bases; bases outside gene matches: 9. The CDR3 is 16 amino acids. In germline, CDR1 is SQVTM, CDR2 ANQGSEA. The CDR3 loop reads CSVPGTGKSSYNEQFF. The CDR3 nucleotides are TGCAGCGTCCCCGGGACAGGGAAGAGCTCCTACAATGAGCAGTTCTTC.

The chain carries TRBV5-6 and TRBJ2-5; 7 bases line up with TRBD2. V lost 2 bases and J lost 5; bases outside the gene matches: 12. CDR1 is SGHDT, CDR2 YYEEEE, per germline. The CDR3 loop spans 16 amino acids. CDR3: CASSLPLAVSGETQYF. CDR3 bases: TGTGCCAGCAGCTTACCGCTAGCGGTGTCGGGGGAGACCCAGTACTTC.

The V gene is TRBV11-2, the J gene TRBJ2-1, with unresolved D. The germline V and J ends were trimmed by 4 bases and 4 bases, with 11 bases remaining between them. CDR1 is SGHAT and CDR2 is FQNNGV in the germline V gene. This CDR3 is 14 amino acids long. This CDR3 reads CASSSVSRYNEQFF. The CDR3 nucleotides are TGTGCCAGCAGCTCCGTTAGTCGGTACAATGAGCAGTTCTTC. Looking up the rest from reference TRBV11-2 and TRBJ2-1 gives the full variable domain: EAGVAQSPRYKIIEKRQSVAFWCNPISGHATLYWYQQILGQGPKLLIQFQNNGVVDDSQLPKDRFSAERLKGVDSTLKIQPAKLEDSAVYLCASSSVSRYNEQFFGPGTRLTVL.

The chain couples TRBV6-5 to TRBJ2-7, with D possibly being TRBD2 (6 bases). Looked up from germline, CDR1 is MNHEY and CDR2 is SVGAGI. This CDR3 has 14 amino acids. Trimming cost V 4 bases and J 6 bases, with 16 bases left between them. This CDR3 reads CASSWQGGVGEQYF. As DNA, the CDR3 is TGTGCCAGCAGTTGGCAGGGAGGAGTTGGCGAGCAGTACTTC.

This sequence joins TRBV25-1 and TRBJ2-7; 9 bases fit TRBD2. The germline gives CDR1 MGHDK, CDR2 SYGVNS. This CDR3 has 16 residues. Trimming at V came to 3 bases and at J to 0 bases, leaving 6 bases not matched to a gene. The CDR3 is CASSDYQREVSYEQYF. The CDR3 DNA reads as TGTGCCAGCAGTGATTACCAGCGGGAGGTCTCCTACGAGCAGTACTTC.